The next 29 T cell receptor beta chains were all read from a single sample in a study of T cells in Graves' hyperthyroidism and ophthalmopathy. The CDR3 regions of TCR beta were amplified from RNA transcripts. RT-PCR in the first round (using the HTBI primer set) targeted the TCR CDR3. TCRdb fed the multiplex PCR reads into MiXCR, producing one record per CDR3 protein. The profile shows 750,000 to 950,000 distinct CDR3 sequences, roughly 40% of them singletons. Material: blood. Every receptor here comes from a man between 18 and 35 years old with Graves' hyperthyroidism.

The CDR3 DNA follows: TGTGCCAGCAGCACCCGGACTGATGAAGAGACCCAGCATTTT. It specifies CASSTRTDEETQHF. The genes are TRBV7-2 and TRBJ1-5; D uncertain. In germline, CDR1 is SGHTA, CDR2 FQGNSA. V was pared by 5 bases and J by 11 bases, with 19 bases between. The CDR3 runs 14 residues.

The table lists this clonotype with many counts. The chain recombines TRBV12-3 or TRBV12-4 with TRBJ1-5; D might be TRBD1 (6 bases). V was pared by 6 bases and J by 3 bases, with 12 bases between. This CDR3 region has 14 residues. The CDR3: CASRGTGYNQPQHF. CDR3 coding DNA: TGTGCCAGCAGGGGCACAGGGTACAATCAGCCCCAGCATTTT.

The sample holds a few counts of this clonotype. V is TRBV7-4 and J is TRBJ1-4; no firm D call. There are 16 residues in the CDR3. Germline CDR1 SGHVT, CDR2 SQSDAQ. With 4 bases removed from V and 4 bases from J, the gap between germline ends came to 16 bases. CDR3 DNA: TGTGCCAGCAGCTACCAATCCCCGGGCCGTAATGAAAAACTGTTTTTT. Residues: CASSYQSPGRNEKLFF.

This clonotype came up many times. The genes are TRBV5-1 and TRBJ1-1; D is ambiguous. The CDR3 is 13 residues long. CDR1 is SGHRS and CDR2 is YFSETQ in the germline V gene. Trimming left V 1 base short and J 0 bases short, with 4 bases between. The CDR3 sequence: CASSLKLNTEAFF. The DNA of the CDR3 is TGCGCCAGCAGCTTGAAGCTGAACACTGAAGCTTTCTTT.

This rearrangement joins TRBV12-5 to TRBJ1-1, with D possibly TRBD1 on 6 matching bases. The germline V gene encodes CDR1 LGHNT and CDR2 FRNRAP. The CDR3 loop spans 17 amino acids. V gave up 1 base and J gave up 3 bases, with 18 bases separating them. Here the CDR3 reads CASGLGPDGGGDTEAFF. DNA of the CDR3: TGTGCTAGTGGTTTGGGGCCTGACGGGGGCGGCGACACTGAAGCTTTCTTT.

The gene calls are TRBV10-3 and TRBJ1-1; 8 bases fit TRBD1. CDR3 size: 16 residues. The V gene end was trimmed by 0 bases and the J gene end by 3 bases; junction bases not matched to a gene: 6. The germline V gene encodes CDR1 ENHRY and CDR2 SYGVKD. CDR3 in DNA: TGTGCCATCAGTGAGTCGGGCAGGGGGCGAGACACTGAAGCTTTCTTT. This codes for CAISESGRGRDTEAFF.

The V call is TRBV12-3 or TRBV12-4, the J call TRBJ2-5; D possibly corresponds to TRBD1 (6 bases). Trimming left V 6 bases short and J 5 bases short, with 13 bases between. The CDR3 is 13 amino acids. CDR3 DNA: TGTGCCAGCAGACCACAGGGTGCCGAGACCCAGTACTTC. Translated: CASRPQGAETQYF.

For this clonotype: This may come from a read error, since a much larger clone is one base off. This sequence joins TRBV6-5 and TRBJ2-7, with 7 bases that match TRBD1. Per the germline V gene, CDR1 is MNHEY and CDR2 is SVGAGI. The CDR3 is 13 amino acids. The V and J ends lost 5 bases and 2 bases, in that order; junction bases with no gene match: 3. CDR3 in amino acids: CASSKQGTYEQYF. DNA for the CDR3: TGTGCCAGCAGTAAACAGGGGACCTACGAGCAGTACTTC.

This rearrangement joins TRBV20-1 to TRBJ1-6, with D unresolved. Between the trimmed V and J ends, which lost 2 bases and 1 base, there was a span of 3 bases. Germline assignment: CDR1 DFQATT and CDR2 SNEGSKA (reference sequence). This CDR3 has 13 amino acids. The CDR3 DNA is TGCAGTGCTAGACTATCCTATAATTCACCCCTCCACTTT. Translating gives CSARLSYNSPLHF.

V and J are TRBV6-4 and TRBJ1-2; TRBD1 is a possible D gene (5 bases). The CDR3 loop spans 13 amino acids. The V end was cut by 9 bases, the J end by 3 bases, with 14 bases between. Germline lookup yields CDR1 MRHNA and CDR2 SNTAGT. CDR3 residues: CARRPGGDYGYTF. The CDR3 nucleotides read TGTGCCAGACGGCCGGGGGGAGACTATGGCTACACCTTC.

This clonotype was found many times. The chain uses TRBV7-9 and TRBJ1-5; D is undetermined. Deletions cut 3 bases from V and 2 bases from J, with 2 bases between. The CDR3 is made up of 12 amino acids. Germline assignment: CDR1 SEHNR and CDR2 FQNEAQ (reference sequence). In DNA, the CDR3 is TGTGCCAGCAGCTTCGGCAATCAGCCCCAGCATTTT. Amino acids: CASSFGNQPQHF.

The chain carries TRBV24-1 and TRBJ2-5; maybe TRBD1 (6 bases). From germline, CDR1 is KGHDR and CDR2 SFDVKD. The ends were cut back, 5 bases at V and 0 bases at J, with 12 bases in the middle. The CDR3 loop spans 15 amino acids. CDR3 sequence: CATSAPGQYQETQYF. The CDR3 DNA follows: TGTGCCACCAGTGCCCCCGGACAGTACCAAGAGACCCAGTACTTC.

A note on this clonotype: The junction departs from germline at one end; a sequencing error may be responsible. The V and J genes are TRBV20-1 and TRBJ2-5; no firm D call. Germline CDR1 DFQATT, CDR2 SNEGSKA (reference sequence). CDR3 size: 14 residues. The CDR3 coding sequence is TGCAGTGCTGGAGATCTAGGCTCCTCGGGGACCCAGTACTTC. Translation: CSAGDLGSSGTQYF.

In this sample, this clonotype turned up a few times. The chain couples TRBV7-3 to TRBJ1-1; no definite D call. V lost 2 bases and J 2 bases, leaving 18 bases between the germline ends. Germline V gene sequence: CDR1 SGHTA, CDR2 FQGTGA. The CDR3 extends over 17 amino acids. This CDR3 is CASSLVWQRSVNTEAFF. The CDR3 nucleotides read TGTGCCAGCAGCTTAGTTTGGCAGCGTTCGGTTAACACTGAAGCTTTCTTT.

This clonotype appeared many times. This chain links TRBV10-3 with TRBJ1-4, with 12 bases aligning to TRBD1. The CDR3 has 18 residues. Germline CDR1 reads ENHRY; CDR2 reads SYGVKD. V dropped 3 bases and J dropped 7; count of bases not matched to a gene: 12. CDR3 in amino acids: CAISEGDRGQAFGEKLFF. CDR3 sequence (DNA): TGTGCCATCAGTGAAGGGGACAGGGGGCAAGCCTTCGGTGAAAAACTGTTTTTT.

Comments on this clonotype: This may come from a read error, since a much larger clone is one base off. The chain links TRBV15 to TRBJ2-5; 8 bases are shared with TRBD1. The CDR3 spans 17 residues. Germline V gene sequence: CDR1 LNHNV, CDR2 YYDKDF (reference sequence). The V segment lost 0 bases and the J segment 7 bases; nucleotides outside the gene matches: 13. CDR3 loop: CATSRDRPGGASGTQYF. The CDR3, as DNA: TGTGCCACCAGCAGAGATCGGCCAGGGGGCGCTTCAGGGACCCAGTACTTC.

This clonotype was detected a few times. V is TRBV20-1 and J is TRBJ1-2, with TRBD1 identical over 7 bases. Germline CDR1 reads DFQATT; CDR2 reads SNEGSKA (reference sequence). The CDR3 covers 12 residues. V shed 6 bases, J shed 2 bases, and the junction held 3 bases outside the gene matches. This CDR3 reads CSATGQNYGYTF. CDR3 sequence (DNA): TGCAGTGCAACGGGACAGAACTATGGCTACACCTTC.

V and J are TRBV6-1 and TRBJ1-2, with 10 bases that match TRBD1. The CDR3 totals 14 residues. Unmatched junction bases numbered 6, after V lost 7 bases and J lost 4 bases. Germline V gene data show CDR1 as MNHNS and CDR2 as SASEGT. The DNA of the CDR3 is TGTGCCAGCACGGACAGGGGGTTAGTCTATGGCTACACCTTC. Translating it yields CASTDRGLVYGYTF.

This rearrangement joins TRBV29-1 to TRBJ1-2; TRBD1 matches 10 bases. Germline V gene data show CDR1 as SQVTM and CDR2 as ANQGSEA. This CDR3 comprises 12 residues. After removal of 6 bases from V and 5 bases from J, the junction contained 3 bases not matched to a gene. For the CDR3, the DNA is TGCAGCGTAGGGGGACAGGGGTATGGCTACACCTTC. Translating gives CSVGGQGYGYTF.

Comments on this clonotype: At one boundary the junction diverges from the germline segment, which might be a read error. V and J are TRBV19 and TRBJ1-5; no definite D call. Germline values: CDR1 LNHDA, CDR2 SQIVND (reference sequence). The CDR3 is made up of 15 amino acids. CDR3 nucleotides: TGTGCCAGTAGTATAGCCGGCGGATTCAATCAGTCCCAGCATTTT. Translated, it gives CASSIAGGFNQSQHF.

This clonotype has ten or more counts. This chain links TRBV20-1 with TRBJ1-1; D uncertain. The CDR3 length is 12 residues. CDR1 is DFQATT and CDR2 is SNEGSKA in the germline V gene (reference sequence). Trimming took 5 bases from V and 4 from J, leaving 11 bases between them. CDR3 amino acids: CSAPTVGTEAFF. DNA for the CDR3: TGCAGTGCTCCAACAGTTGGCACTGAAGCTTTCTTT.

The J gene is TRBJ1-2, the V gene TRBV10-3; the D is unclear. Trimming stripped 5 bases from V and 4 bases from J, with 11 bases between. The CDR3 consists of 13 residues. CDR1 and CDR2 (germline): ENHRY, SYGVKD. CDR3 in DNA: TGTGCCATCAGTTTTGGGATCGTCTATGGCTACACCTTC. Translating gives CAISFGIVYGYTF.

This chain links TRBV24-1 with TRBJ1-5; the D gene is possibly TRBD1 (5 bases). V lost 0 bases to trimming and J lost 5 bases, with 7 bases between them. Germline CDR1 KGHDR, CDR2 SFDVKD. This CDR3 is 14 amino acids long. The CDR3 DNA is TGTGCCACCAGTGATTTGGGCAGGGATCAGCCCCAGCATTTT. This translates into CATSDLGRDQPQHF.

The DNA of the CDR3 is TGTGCCAGTAGTATTGGTTTTCTGCCAGGGCTCTACGAGCAGTACTTC. It encodes CASSIGFLPGLYEQYF. This chain joins TRBV19 and TRBJ2-7, with D maybe TRBD1 (5 bases). Trimming shortened V by 3 bases and J by 3 bases, and 18 bases separated the two germline ends. Germline CDR1 reads LNHDA; CDR2 reads SQIVND (reference sequence). The CDR3 loop spans 16 amino acids.

The gene calls are TRBV5-1 and TRBJ2-5; TRBD2 agrees at 13 bases. Germline V gene sequence: CDR1 SGHRS, CDR2 YFSETQ. The CDR3 spans 16 residues. V dropped 3 bases and J dropped 2; count of bases not matched to a gene: 4. The DNA for the CDR3 is TGCGCCAGCAGCTCCGGACTAGCGGGGGAACAAGAGACCCAGTACTTC. It translates to CASSSGLAGEQETQYF.

V is TRBV29-1 and J is TRBJ1-1; no firm D call. Germline CDR1 and CDR2: SQVTM and ANQGSEA. CDR3 size: 9 residues. Trimming removed 8 bases at V and 7 bases at J, with 8 bases between. CDR3 in amino acids: CSFYVEAFF. The CDR3, as DNA: TGCAGCTTCTACGTTGAAGCTTTCTTT.

This clonotype was detected a few times. J is TRBJ2-2 and V is TRBV9; 8 bases are a match to TRBD1. The CDR3 has 15 residues. The germline V gene encodes CDR1 SGDLS and CDR2 YYNGEE. Germline trimming cut 3 bases from V and 4 bases from J; bases unmatched to any gene: 5. CDR3 in amino acids: CASSATTGGTGELFF. CDR3 nucleotides: TGTGCCAGCAGCGCTACCACAGGGGGCACCGGGGAGCTGTTTTTT.

This clonotype was seen more than once but under ten times. The genes are TRBV20-1 and TRBJ2-7; D is possibly TRBD1 (6 bases). V lost 5 bases and J 5 bases, leaving 16 bases between the germline ends. Germline CDR1 is DFQATT and CDR2 is SNEGSKA (reference sequence). CDR3 length: 13 amino acids. The CDR3: CSAPPGVIHEQYF. The CDR3 DNA is TGCAGTGCTCCACCAGGGGTAATACACGAGCAGTACTTC.

In this sample, this clonotype turned up many times. The gene calls are TRBV10-3 and TRBJ1-5; D is undetermined. The V end was cut by 4 bases, the J end by 9 bases, with 10 bases between. The CDR3 consists of 12 residues. CDR1 and CDR2 (germline): ENHRY, SYGVKD. The DNA for the CDR3 is TGTGCCATCAGTGGGGTGGGAGGGCCCCAGCATTTT. Its translation: CAISGVGGPQHF.